The clone carrying this T cell receptor beta chain has a count of ten or more. Its antigen is undetermined. V lost 5 bases, J lost 5 bases, and 12 bases lay in between. The CDR3 runs 14 residues. Germline CDR1 reads SGHTA; CDR2 reads FQGTGA. Newly diagnosed patients aged 18 to 65 had hyperthyroidism of under 2 months' duration. The PBMCs were sourced from fresh peripheral blood (around 10 ml). The record originates from a study of T cells in Graves' hyperthyroidism and ophthalmopathy. Study outcomes and limitations: Before onset, by a median of around 6.4 months, the model predicted ophthalmopathy.

TCR beta CDR3 regions were amplified from RNA transcripts. First-round RT-PCR with HTBI primers amplified the TCR CDR3 region. MiXCR was run by TCRdb on the multiplex PCR reads, yielding one entry per CDR3 protein. The table shows some 250,000 distinct CDR3 sequences, with roughly 14% occurring only once. The chain uses TRBV7-3 and TRBJ2-2, with D uncertain. The sample consisted of blood. The receptor's source is a woman in her thirties or forties with Graves' hyperthyroidism that later progressed to Graves' ophthalmopathy. The CDR3: CASSPGSLTGELFF. The CDR3 DNA sequence: TGTGCCAGCAGCCCGGGCTCACTGACCGGGGAGCTGTTTTTT.